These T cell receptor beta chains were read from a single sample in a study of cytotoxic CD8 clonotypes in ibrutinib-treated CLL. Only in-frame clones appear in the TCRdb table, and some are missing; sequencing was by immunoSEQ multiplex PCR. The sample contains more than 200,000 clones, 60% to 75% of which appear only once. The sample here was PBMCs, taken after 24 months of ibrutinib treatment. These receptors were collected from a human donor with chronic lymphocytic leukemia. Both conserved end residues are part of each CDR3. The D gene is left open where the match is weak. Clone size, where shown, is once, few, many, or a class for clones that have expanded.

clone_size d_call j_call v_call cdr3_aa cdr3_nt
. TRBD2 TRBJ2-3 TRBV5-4 CASSFPGAAAGGTDTQYF TGTGCCAGCAGCTTCCCGGGAGCAGCCGCGGGGGGCACAGATACGCAGTATTTT
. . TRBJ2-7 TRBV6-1 CASRGEDSYEQYF TGTGCCAGCAGGGGAGAGGATTCCTACGAGCAGTACTTC
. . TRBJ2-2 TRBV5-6 CASSLEAGTYTGELFF TGTGCCAGCAGCTTGGAGGCGGGAACCTACACCGGGGAGCTGTTTTTT
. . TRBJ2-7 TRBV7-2 CASSVASYEQYF TGTGCCAGCAGCGTAGCGTCCTACGAGCAGTACTTC
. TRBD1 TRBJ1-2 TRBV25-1 CASSAAGTGAHYGYTF TGTGCCAGCAGCGCCGCCGGGACAGGGGCCCACTATGGCTACACCTTC
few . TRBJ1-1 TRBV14 CASSTTVINTEAFF TGTGCCAGCAGTACGACGGTGATCAACACTGAAGCTTTCTTT
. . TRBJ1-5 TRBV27 CASKGRQRDQPQHF TGTGCCAGCAAGGGTAGACAGAGAGATCAGCCCCAGCATTTT
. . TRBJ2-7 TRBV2 CASSEARQKIDEQYF TGTGCCAGCAGTGAAGCGAGACAGAAGATAGACGAGCAGTACTTC
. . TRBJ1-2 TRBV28 CASCREALYGYTF TGTGCCAGCTGTCGGGAGGCCCTCTATGGCTACACCTTC
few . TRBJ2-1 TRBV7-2 CASAEVNEQFF TGTGCCAGCGCTGAGGTTAATGAGCAGTTCTTC
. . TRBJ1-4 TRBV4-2 CASSQDTNSGTPAIF TGTGCCAGCAGTCAAGATACGAACTCTGGGACACCAGCTATTTTT
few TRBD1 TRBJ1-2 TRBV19 CASFSDRGSNYGYTF TGTGCCAGTTTTTCTGACAGGGGTTCTAACTATGGCTACACCTTC
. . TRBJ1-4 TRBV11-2 CASSPQGDGSEKLFF TGTGCCAGCAGCCCCCAAGGGGACGGCAGTGAAAAACTGTTTTTT
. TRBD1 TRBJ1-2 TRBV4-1 CASSPVIRTGEAGYTF TGCGCCAGCAGCCCTGTTATAAGGACAGGGGAGGCGGGCTACACCTTC
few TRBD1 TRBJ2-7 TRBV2 CASSEGTGVGEQYF TGTGCCAGCAGTGAGGGGACAGGGGTTGGAGAGCAGTACTTC
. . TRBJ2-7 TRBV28 CASSQWDLRDEQYF TGTGCCAGCAGCCAATGGGACCTTCGGGACGAGCAGTACTTC
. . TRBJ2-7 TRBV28 CASSLGTSYEQYF TGTGCCAGCAGTTTAGGCACGTCCTACGAGCAGTACTTC
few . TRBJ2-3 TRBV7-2 CASSPGHQSDTQYF TGTGCCAGCAGCCCTGGACACCAGTCGGATACGCAGTATTTT
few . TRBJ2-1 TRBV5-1 CASSPNLGPKHEQFF TGCGCCAGCAGCCCTAATCTCGGACCGAAACATGAGCAGTTCTTC
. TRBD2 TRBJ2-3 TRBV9 CASSVRLAGADTQYF TGTGCCAGCAGCGTCCGACTAGCGGGAGCAGATACGCAGTATTTT
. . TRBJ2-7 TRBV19 CASSPAPRGQYF TGTGCCAGTAGTCCGGCCCCCCGGGGGCAGTACTTC
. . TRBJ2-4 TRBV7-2 CASSLGGKNIQYF TGTGCCAGCAGCTTAGGGGGGAAAAACATTCAGTACTTC
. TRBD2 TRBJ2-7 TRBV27 CASSLLAGSSYEQYF TGTGCCAGCAGTCTCCTAGCGGGTAGCTCCTACGAGCAGTACTTC
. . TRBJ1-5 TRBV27 CASSPIRGGNQPQHF TGTGCCAGCAGTCCGATACGGGGGGGAAATCAGCCCCAGCATTTT
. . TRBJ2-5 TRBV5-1 CASSGQNRETQYF TGCGCCAGCAGCGGACAAAACAGGGAGACCCAGTACTTC